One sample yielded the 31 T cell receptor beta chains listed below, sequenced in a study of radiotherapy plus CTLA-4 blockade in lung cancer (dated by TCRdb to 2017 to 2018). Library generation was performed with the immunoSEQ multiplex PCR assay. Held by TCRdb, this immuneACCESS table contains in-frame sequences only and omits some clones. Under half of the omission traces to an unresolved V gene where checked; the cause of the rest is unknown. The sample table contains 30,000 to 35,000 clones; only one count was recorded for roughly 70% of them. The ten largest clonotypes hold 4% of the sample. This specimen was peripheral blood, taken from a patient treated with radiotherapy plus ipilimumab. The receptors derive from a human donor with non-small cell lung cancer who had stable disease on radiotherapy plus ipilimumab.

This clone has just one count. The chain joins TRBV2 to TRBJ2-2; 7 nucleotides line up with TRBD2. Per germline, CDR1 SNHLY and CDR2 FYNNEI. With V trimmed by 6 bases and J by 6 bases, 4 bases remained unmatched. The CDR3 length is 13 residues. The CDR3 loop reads CASRAGEAGELFF. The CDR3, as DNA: TGTGCCAGCAGGGCGGGAGAGGCCGGGGAGCTGTTTTTT. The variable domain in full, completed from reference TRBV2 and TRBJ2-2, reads EPEVTQTPSHQVTQMGQEVILRCVPISNHLYFYWYRQILGQKVEFLVSFYNNEISEKSEIFDDQFSVERPDGSNFTLKIRSTKLEDSAMYFCASRAGEAGELFFGEGSRLTVL.

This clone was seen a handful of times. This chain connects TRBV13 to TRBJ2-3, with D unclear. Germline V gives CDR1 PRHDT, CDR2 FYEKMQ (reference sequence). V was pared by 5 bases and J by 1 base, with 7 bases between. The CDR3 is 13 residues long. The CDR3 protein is CASSSMGTDTQYF. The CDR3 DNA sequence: TGTGCCAGCAGCAGTATGGGCACAGATACGCAGTATTTT.

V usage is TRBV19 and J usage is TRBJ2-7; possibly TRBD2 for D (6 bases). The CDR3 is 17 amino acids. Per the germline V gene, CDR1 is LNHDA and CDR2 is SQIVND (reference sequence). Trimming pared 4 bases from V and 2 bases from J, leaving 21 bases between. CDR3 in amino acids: CASSKRASVVSTYEQYF. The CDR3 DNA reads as TGTGCCAGTAGTAAGAGGGCTAGCGTGGTCAGCACCTACGAGCAGTACTTC. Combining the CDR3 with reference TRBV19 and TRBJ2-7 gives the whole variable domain DGGITQSPKYLFRKEGQNVTLSCEQNLNHDAMYWYRQDPGQGLRLIYYSQIVNDFQKGDIAEGYSVSREKKESFPLTVTSAQKNPTAFYLCASSKRASVVSTYEQYFGPGTRLTVT.

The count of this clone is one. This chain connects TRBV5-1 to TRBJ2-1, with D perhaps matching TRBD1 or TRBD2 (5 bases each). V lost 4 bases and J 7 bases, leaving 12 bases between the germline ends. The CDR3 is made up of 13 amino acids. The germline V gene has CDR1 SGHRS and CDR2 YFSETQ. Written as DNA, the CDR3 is TGCGCCAGCAGCCGGGACCCTCGGAATGAGCAGTTCTTC. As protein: CASSRDPRNEQFF.

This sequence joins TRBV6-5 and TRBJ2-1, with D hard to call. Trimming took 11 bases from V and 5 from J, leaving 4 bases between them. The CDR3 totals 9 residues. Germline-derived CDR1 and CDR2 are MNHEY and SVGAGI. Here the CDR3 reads CAGHNEQFF. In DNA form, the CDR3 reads TGTGCCGGCCACAATGAGCAGTTCTTC.

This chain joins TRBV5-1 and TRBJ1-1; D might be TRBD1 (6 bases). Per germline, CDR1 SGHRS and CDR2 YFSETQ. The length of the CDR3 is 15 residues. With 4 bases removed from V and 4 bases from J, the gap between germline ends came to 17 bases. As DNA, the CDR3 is TGCGCCAGCAGCGACCACAGGGCGGCGGCCACTGAAGCTTTCTTT. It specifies CASSDHRAAATEAFF.

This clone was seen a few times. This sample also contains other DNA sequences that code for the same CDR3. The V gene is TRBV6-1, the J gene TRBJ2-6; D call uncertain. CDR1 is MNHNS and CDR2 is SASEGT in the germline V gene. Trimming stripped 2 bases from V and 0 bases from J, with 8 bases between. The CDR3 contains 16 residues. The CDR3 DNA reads TGTGCCAGCAGTGAATCACCGGGCTCTGGGGCCAACGTCCTGACTTTC. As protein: CASSESPGSGANVLTF.

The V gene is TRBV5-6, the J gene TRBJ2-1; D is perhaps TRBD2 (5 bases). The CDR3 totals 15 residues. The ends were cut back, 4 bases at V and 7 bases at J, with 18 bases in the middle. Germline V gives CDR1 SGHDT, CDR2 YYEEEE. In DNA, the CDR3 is TGTGCCAGCAGCCGCCAGAGCGGATTTATAAATGAGCAGTTCTTC. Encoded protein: CASSRQSGFINEQFF.

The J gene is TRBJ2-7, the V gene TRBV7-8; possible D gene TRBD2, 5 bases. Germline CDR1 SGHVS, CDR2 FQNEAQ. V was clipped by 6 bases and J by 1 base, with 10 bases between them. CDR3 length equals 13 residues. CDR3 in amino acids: CASRDFVSYEQYF. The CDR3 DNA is TGTGCCAGCAGGGACTTTGTATCCTACGAGCAGTACTTC.

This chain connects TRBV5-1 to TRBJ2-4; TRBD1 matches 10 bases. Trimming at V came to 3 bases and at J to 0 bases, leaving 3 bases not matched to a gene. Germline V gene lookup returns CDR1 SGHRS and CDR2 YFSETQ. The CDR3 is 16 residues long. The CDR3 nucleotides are TGCGCCAGCAGCTCAGGGACAGGGGAAGCCAAAAACATTCAGTACTTC. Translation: CASSSGTGEAKNIQYF.

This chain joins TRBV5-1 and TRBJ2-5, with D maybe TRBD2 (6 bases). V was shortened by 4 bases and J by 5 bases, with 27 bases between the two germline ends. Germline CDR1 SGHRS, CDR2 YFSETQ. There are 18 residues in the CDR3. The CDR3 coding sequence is TGCGCCAGCAGCGCTATCGGCGGGACCCTACGGGTTGGCGAGACCCAGTACTTC. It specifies CASSAIGGTLRVGETQYF.

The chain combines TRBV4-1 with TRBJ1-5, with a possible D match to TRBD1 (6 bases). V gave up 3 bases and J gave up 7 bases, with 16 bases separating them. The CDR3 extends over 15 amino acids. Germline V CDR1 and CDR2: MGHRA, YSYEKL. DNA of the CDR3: TGCGCCAGCAGCCAGAACCGGGACATCTACCAGCCCCAGCATTTT. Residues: CASSQNRDIYQPQHF.

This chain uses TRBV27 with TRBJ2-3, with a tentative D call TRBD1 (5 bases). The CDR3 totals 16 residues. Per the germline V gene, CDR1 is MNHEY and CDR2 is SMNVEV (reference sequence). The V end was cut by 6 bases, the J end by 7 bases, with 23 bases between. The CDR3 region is CASSPPLVWGSNTQYF. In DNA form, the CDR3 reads TGTGCCAGCAGCCCCCCCCTGGTTTGGGGCTCGAATACGCAGTATTTT.

The CDR3 DNA follows: TGTGCCAGCAGCTCGTACGGGGCAGGGCTGGAAAAACTGTTTTTT. Protein: CASSSYGAGLEKLFF. This chain joins TRBV5-6 and TRBJ1-4; D perhaps matches TRBD1 (5 bases). CDR3 length equals 15 residues. Germline CDR1 SGHDT, CDR2 YYEEEE. V was shortened by 3 bases and J by 8 bases, with 17 bases between the two germline ends.

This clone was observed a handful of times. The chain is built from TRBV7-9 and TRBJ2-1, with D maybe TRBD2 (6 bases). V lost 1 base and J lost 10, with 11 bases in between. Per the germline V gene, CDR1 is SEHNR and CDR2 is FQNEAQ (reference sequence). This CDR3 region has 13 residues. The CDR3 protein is CASSLGGVGEQFF. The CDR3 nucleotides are TGTGCCAGCAGCTTAGGCGGGGTAGGGGAGCAGTTCTTC. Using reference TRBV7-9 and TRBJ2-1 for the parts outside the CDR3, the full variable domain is DTGVSQNPRHKITKRGQNVTFRCDPISEHNRLYWYRQTLGQGPEFLTYFQNEAQLEKSRLLSDRFSAERPKGSFSTLEIQRTEQGDSAMYLCASSLGGVGEQFFGPGTRLTVL.

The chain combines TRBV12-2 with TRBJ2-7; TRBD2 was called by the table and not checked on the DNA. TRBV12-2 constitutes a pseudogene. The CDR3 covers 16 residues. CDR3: CASRSPRAGLSYEQYF. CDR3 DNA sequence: TGTGCAAGTCGCTCCCCCAGAGCGGGGCTTTCCTACGAGCAGTACTTC.

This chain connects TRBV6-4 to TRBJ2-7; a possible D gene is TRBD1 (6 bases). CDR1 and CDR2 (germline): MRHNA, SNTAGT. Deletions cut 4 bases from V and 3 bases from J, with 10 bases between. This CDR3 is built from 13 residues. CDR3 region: CASSGTDVYEQYF. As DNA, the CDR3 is TGTGCCAGCAGTGGGACAGATGTCTACGAGCAGTACTTC.

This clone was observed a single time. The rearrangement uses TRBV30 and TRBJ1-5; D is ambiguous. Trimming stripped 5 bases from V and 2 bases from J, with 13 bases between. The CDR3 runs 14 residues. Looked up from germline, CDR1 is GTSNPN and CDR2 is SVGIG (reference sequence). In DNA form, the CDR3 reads TGTGCCTGGGACGGCGGTTTTGGCAATCAGCCCCAGCATTTT. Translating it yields CAWDGGFGNQPQHF. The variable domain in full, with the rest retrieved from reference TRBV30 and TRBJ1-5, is SQTIHQWPATLVQPVGSPLSLECTVEGTSNPNLYWYRQAAGRGLQLLFYSVGIGQISSEVPQNLSASRPQDRQFILSSKKLLLSDSGFYLCAWDGGFGNQPQHFGDGTRLSIL.

The CDR3 loop reads CASSSGQGGNTEAFF. In nucleotides, the CDR3 is TGCGCCAGCAGCTCCGGACAGGGAGGGAACACTGAAGCTTTCTTT. The V gene is TRBV5-1, the J gene TRBJ1-1; 8 nucleotides align to TRBD1. CDR1 SGHRS and CDR2 YFSETQ come from the germline V gene. The trim removed 3 bases at V and 1 base at J, leaving 5 bases unmatched. The CDR3 is 15 amino acids.

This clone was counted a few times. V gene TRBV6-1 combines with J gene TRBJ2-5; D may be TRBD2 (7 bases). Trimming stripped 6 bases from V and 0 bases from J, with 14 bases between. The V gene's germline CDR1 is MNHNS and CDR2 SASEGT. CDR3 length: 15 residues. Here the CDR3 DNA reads TGTGCCAGCAGCAGGGGAGGGGGGGACCAAGAGACCCAGTACTTC. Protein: CASSRGGGDQETQYF.

The CDR3 is CASSDEGLGETQYF. The CDR3 DNA reads as TGTGCCAGCAGTGACGAGGGCCTGGGAGAGACCCAGTACTTC. J is TRBJ2-5 and V is TRBV2, with TRBD2 as a possible D gene (5 bases). The germline CDR1 and CDR2 sequences are SNHLY and FYNNEI. Trimming left V 3 bases short and J 4 bases short, with 12 bases between. The CDR3 totals 14 residues.

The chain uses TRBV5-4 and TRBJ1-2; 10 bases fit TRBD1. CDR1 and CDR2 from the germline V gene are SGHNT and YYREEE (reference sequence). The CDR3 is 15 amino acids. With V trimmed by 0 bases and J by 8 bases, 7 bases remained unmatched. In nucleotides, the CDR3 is TGTGCCAGCAGCTTGGGAAGACAGGGGGCGCAAGGCTACACCTTC. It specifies CASSLGRQGAQGYTF.

The CDR3 DNA is TGTGCCAGCAGCCAAGACCTCGCAGGGCATAATTCACCCCTCCACTTT. Translation gives CASSQDLAGHNSPLHF. The gene calls are TRBV4-2 and TRBJ1-6, with D possibly matching TRBD1 (5 bases). Germline-derived CDR1 and CDR2 are LGHNA and YNFKEQ. V shed 0 bases and J shed 5 bases, with 11 bases lying between them. The CDR3 is 16 residues long.

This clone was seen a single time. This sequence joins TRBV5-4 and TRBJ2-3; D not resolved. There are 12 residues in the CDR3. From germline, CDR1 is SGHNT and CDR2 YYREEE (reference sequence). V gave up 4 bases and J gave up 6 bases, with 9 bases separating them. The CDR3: CASSGTRDTQYF. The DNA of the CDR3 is TGTGCCAGCAGCGGCACCCGGGATACGCAGTATTTT.

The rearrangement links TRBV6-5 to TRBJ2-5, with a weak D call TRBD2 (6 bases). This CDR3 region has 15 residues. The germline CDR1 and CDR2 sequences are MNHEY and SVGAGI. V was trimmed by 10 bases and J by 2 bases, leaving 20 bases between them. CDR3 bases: TGTGCCACCTCACCGGGACTCGTGGCTCAAGAGACCCAGTACTTC. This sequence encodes CATSPGLVAQETQYF.

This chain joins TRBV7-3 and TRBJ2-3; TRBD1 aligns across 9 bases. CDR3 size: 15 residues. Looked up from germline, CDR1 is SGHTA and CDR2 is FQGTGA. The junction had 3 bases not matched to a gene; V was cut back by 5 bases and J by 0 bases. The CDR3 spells CASSNRGLSTDTQYF. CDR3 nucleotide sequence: TGTGCCAGCAGCAACAGGGGGCTTAGCACAGATACGCAGTATTTT.

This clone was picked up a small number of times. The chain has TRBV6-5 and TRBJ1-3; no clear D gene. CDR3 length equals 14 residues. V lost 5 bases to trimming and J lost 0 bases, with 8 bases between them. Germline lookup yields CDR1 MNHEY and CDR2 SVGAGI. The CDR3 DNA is TGTGCCAGCAGTGATGGCAGCTCTGGAAACACCATATATTTT. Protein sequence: CASSDGSSGNTIYF.

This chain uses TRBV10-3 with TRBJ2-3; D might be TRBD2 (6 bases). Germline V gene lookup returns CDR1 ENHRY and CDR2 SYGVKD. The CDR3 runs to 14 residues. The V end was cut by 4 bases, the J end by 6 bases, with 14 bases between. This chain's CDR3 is CAISGVAEVDTQYF. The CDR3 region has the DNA TGTGCCATCAGTGGGGTAGCGGAGGTGGATACGCAGTATTTT.

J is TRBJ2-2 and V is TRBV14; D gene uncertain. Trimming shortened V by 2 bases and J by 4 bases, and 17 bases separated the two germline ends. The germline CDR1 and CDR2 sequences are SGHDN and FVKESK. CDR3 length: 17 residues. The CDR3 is CASSQSDFLGGTGELFF. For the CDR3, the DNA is TGTGCCAGCAGCCAATCTGACTTCCTGGGTGGCACCGGGGAGCTGTTTTTT.

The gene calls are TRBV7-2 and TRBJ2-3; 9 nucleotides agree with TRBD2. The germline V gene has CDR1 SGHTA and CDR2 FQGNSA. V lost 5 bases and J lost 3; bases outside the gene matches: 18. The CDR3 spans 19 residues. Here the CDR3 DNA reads TGTGCCAGCAGCGCCTCGGGGCTAGCGGGAACTTATGGAACAGATACGCAGTATTTT. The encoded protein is CASSASGLAGTYGTDTQYF.

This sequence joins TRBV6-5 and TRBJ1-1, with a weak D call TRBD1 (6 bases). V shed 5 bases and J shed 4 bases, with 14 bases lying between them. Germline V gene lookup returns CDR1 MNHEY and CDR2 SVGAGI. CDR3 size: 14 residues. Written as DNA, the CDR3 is TGTGCCAGCAGTCTTAGGGGGGGAGCCACTGAAGCTTTCTTT. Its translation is CASSLRGGATEAFF.